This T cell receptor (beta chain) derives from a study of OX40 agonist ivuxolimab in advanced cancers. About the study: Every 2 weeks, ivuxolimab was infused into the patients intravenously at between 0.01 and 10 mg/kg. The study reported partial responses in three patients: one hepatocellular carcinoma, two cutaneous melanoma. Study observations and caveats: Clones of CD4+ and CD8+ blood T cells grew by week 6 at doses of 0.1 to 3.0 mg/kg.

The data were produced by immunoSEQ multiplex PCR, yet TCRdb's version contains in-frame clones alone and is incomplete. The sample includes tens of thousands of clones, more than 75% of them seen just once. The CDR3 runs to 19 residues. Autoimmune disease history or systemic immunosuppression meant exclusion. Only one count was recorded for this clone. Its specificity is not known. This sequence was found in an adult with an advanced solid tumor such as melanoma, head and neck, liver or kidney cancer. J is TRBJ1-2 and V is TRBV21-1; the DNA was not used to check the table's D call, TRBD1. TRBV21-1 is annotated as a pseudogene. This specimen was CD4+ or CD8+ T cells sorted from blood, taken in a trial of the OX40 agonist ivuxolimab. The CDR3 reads CASSKQRQLFFLANYGYTF. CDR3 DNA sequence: TGTGCCAGCAGCAAACAGAGACAGCTATTTTTTTTAGCTAACTATGGCTACACCTTC.